This TCR beta chain was sequenced in a study of T-cell memory formation after mild COVID-19. With regard to this clonotype: Its antigen remains unidentified.

TCRdb used MiXCR to reprocess the 5' RACE reads, holding one entry per CDR3 protein. Found here are 550,000 to 700,000 distinct CDR3 sequences, about 20% of them singletons; the top ten hold 12%. General observations from the study: In pre-infection memory, a portion of responding clones appeared, which suggested that cross-reactive memory joined.

The specimen was PBMCs or a T cell subset sorted from them (not recorded which). This sequence originates from an adult woman who had mild COVID-19 (a few samples of this study predate the infection). Cell type and time point are not known.

The CDR3 loop reads CASSVGPYNEQFF. The CDR3 coding sequence is TGTGCCAGCAGCGTCGGGCCTTACAATGAGCAGTTCTTC. The V gene is TRBV7-8, the J gene TRBJ2-1; D not resolved. CDR1 SGHVS and CDR2 FQNEAQ come from the germline V gene. This CDR3 spans 13 amino acids. V lost 5 bases, J lost 4 bases, and 9 bases lay in between. The full variable domain, with the rest looked up from reference TRBV7-8 and TRBJ2-1, is GAGVSQSPRYKVAKRGQDVALRCDPISGHVSLFWYQQALGQGPEFLTYFQNEAQLDKSGLPSDRFFAERPEGSVSTLKIQRTQQEDSAVYLCASSVGPYNEQFFGPGTRLTVL.